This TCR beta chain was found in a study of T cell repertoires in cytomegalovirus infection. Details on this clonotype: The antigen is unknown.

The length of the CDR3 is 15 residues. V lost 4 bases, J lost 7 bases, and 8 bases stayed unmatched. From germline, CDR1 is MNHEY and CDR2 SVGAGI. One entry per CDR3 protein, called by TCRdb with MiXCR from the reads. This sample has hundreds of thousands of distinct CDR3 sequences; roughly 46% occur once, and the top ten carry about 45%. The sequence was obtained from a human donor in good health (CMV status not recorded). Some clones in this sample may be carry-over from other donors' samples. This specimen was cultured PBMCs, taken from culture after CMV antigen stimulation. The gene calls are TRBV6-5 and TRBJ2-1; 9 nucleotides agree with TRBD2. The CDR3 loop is CASSSLAGVRNEQFF. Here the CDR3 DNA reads TGTGCCAGCAGTTCCTTAGCGGGAGTAAGGAATGAGCAGTTCTTC.